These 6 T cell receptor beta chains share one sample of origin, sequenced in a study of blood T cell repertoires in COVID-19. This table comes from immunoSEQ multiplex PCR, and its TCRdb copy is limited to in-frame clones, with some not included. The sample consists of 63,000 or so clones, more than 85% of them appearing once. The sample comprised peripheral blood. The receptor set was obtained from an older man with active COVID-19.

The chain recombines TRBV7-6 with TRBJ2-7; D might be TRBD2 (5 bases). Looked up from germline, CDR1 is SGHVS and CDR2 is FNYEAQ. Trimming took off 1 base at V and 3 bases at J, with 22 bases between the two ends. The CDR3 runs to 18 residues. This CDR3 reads CASSLGSSRPPAGYEQYF. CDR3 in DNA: TGTGCCAGCAGCTTAGGGTCTTCGAGGCCCCCGGCGGGCTACGAGCAGTACTTC.

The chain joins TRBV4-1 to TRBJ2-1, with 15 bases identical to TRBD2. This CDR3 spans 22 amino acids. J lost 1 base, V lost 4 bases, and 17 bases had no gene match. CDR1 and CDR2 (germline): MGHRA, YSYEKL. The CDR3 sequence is CASSPDRGLGLAGGGSYNEQFF. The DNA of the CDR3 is TGCGCCAGCAGCCCAGACAGGGGCCTCGGACTAGCGGGAGGGGGGTCCTACAATGAGCAGTTCTTC.

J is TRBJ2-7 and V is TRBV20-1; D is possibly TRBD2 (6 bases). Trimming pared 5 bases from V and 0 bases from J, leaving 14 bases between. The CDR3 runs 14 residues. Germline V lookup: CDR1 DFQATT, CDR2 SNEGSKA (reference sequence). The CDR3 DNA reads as TGCAGTGCTGGTGGGGCCGGGAGCTCCTACGAGCAGTACTTC. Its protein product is CSAGGAGSSYEQYF.

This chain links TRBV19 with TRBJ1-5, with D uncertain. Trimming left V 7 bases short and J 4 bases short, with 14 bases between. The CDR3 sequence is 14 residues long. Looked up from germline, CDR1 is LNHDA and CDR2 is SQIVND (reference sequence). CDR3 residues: CASNPQARNQPQHF. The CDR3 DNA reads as TGTGCCAGTAATCCCCAGGCTCGGAATCAGCCCCAGCATTTT.

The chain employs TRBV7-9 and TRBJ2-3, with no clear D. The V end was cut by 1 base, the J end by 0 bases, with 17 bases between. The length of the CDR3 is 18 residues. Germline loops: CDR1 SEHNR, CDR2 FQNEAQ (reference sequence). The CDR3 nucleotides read TGTGCCAGCAGCTTAGGGGTTGGTGGCGGCACCAGCACAGATACGCAGTATTTT. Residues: CASSLGVGGGTSTDTQYF.

CDR3 DNA: TGCGCCAGCAGCCAAGCCCCACTAGCGGGAGCTGGTTACGAGCAGTACTTC. Amino acids: CASSQAPLAGAGYEQYF. V and J are TRBV4-1 and TRBJ2-7; 11 positions agree with TRBD2. V lost 1 base and J lost 4; bases outside the gene matches: 9. Germline assignment: CDR1 MGHRA and CDR2 YSYEKL. The CDR3 loop spans 17 amino acids.